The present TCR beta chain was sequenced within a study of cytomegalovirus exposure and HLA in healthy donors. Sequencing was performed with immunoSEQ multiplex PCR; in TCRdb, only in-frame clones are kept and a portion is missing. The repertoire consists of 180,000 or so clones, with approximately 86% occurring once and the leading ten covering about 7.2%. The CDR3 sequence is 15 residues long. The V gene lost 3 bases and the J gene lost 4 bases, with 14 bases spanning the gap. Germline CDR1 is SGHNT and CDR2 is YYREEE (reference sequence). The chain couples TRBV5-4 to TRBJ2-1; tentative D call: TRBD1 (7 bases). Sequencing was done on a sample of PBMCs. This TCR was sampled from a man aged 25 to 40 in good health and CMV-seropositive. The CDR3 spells CASSSGDSLYNEQFF. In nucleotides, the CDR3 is TGTGCCAGCAGCTCGGGGGACAGCCTTTACAATGAGCAGTTCTTC.